Listed below are T cell receptor beta chains from one sample, sequenced in a study of cytomegalovirus exposure and HLA in healthy donors. The repertoire was sequenced with immunoSEQ multiplex PCR; TCRdb's copy has only in-frame clones and lacks some. The sample lists around 130,000 clones; roughly three quarters were seen once. Sequencing input: PBMCs. These receptors all stem from a man aged 18 to 30 in good health and CMV-seronegative. CDR3s include the opening cysteine and the closing phenylalanine or tryptophan. A D gene is named only where the DNA matches it firmly. A clone size is listed for some rows: how often the clone was seen (once, few, many), or a class if it is expanded.

CDR3 DNA: TGTGCCAGCACCCTGAGGGGGCTGAGGAACACTGAAGCTTTCTTT
CDR3 protein: CASTLRGLRNTEAFF
D gene: TRBD1
J gene: TRBJ1-1
clone size: NA
V gene: TRBV7-2

CDR3 DNA: TGTGCCAGCAGCTCGCCTATCACGTCGGGACAGGGTGGGCAGTTCTTC
CDR3 protein: CASSSPITSGQGGQFF
D gene: TRBD1
J gene: TRBJ2-1
clone size: NA
V gene: TRBV7-9

CDR3 DNA: TGTGCCAGCAGCTTCGGAGCGAGCACAGATACGCAGTATTTT
CDR3 protein: CASSFGASTDTQYF
D gene: NA
J gene: TRBJ2-3
clone size: NA
V gene: TRBV11-3

CDR3 DNA: TGTGCCAGCAGCGATAGCGGGAGCAGCACAGATACGCAGTATTTT
CDR3 protein: CASSDSGSSTDTQYF
D gene: TRBD2
J gene: TRBJ2-3
clone size: NA
V gene: TRBV11-2

CDR3 DNA: TGTGCCAGTTCGACCGGGACTCCCTACGAGCAGTACTTC
CDR3 protein: CASSTGTPYEQYF
D gene: NA
J gene: TRBJ2-7
clone size: NA
V gene: TRBV19

CDR3 DNA: TGTGCCAGCAGCGTAGGAGGTCAGCCACCCAACTATGGCTACACCTTC
CDR3 protein: CASSVGGQPPNYGYTF
D gene: NA
J gene: TRBJ1-2
clone size: NA
V gene: TRBV9

CDR3 DNA: TGTGCCAGTCAACCCGCAGGGGGCGCGTACACCGGGGAGCTGTTTTTT
CDR3 protein: CASQPAGGAYTGELFF
D gene: TRBD1
J gene: TRBJ2-2
clone size: NA
V gene: TRBV28

CDR3 DNA: TGTGCCAGCAGCCCCCGACGGACTTACACTGAAGCTTTCTTT
CDR3 protein: CASSPRRTYTEAFF
D gene: NA
J gene: TRBJ1-1
clone size: NA
V gene: TRBV7-2

CDR3 DNA: TGTGCCAGCAGCCAACAGGGGGGTAGAAACACCATATATTTT
CDR3 protein: CASSQQGGRNTIYF
D gene: TRBD1
J gene: TRBJ1-3
clone size: NA
V gene: TRBV9

CDR3 DNA: TGTGCCAGCAGCCCCGCGGACAGGGCTGGAAACACCATATATTTT
CDR3 protein: CASSPADRAGNTIYF
D gene: TRBD1
J gene: TRBJ1-3
clone size: NA
V gene: TRBV7-9

CDR3 DNA: TGCGCCAGCAGCGTAGACAGGGGGGCCAAAGAGACCCAGTACTTC
CDR3 protein: CASSVDRGAKETQYF
D gene: TRBD1
J gene: TRBJ2-5
clone size: once
V gene: TRBV5-1

CDR3 DNA: TGTGCCAGCAGTTTCTTGGAACGGGCAGGGGGAAGCAATCAGCCCCAGCATTTT
CDR3 protein: CASSFLERAGGSNQPQHF
D gene: TRBD1
J gene: TRBJ1-5
clone size: NA
V gene: TRBV28

CDR3 DNA: TGTGCCAGCAGCGAACAGGGGCAGTATGGCTACACCTTC
CDR3 protein: CASSEQGQYGYTF
D gene: TRBD1
J gene: TRBJ1-2
clone size: few
V gene: TRBV6-1

CDR3 DNA: TGTGCCAGTGAAACCAGAACAGGGGGGTCTGAAGCTTTCTTT
CDR3 protein: CASETRTGGSEAFF
D gene: TRBD1
J gene: TRBJ1-1
clone size: few
V gene: TRBV19

CDR3 DNA: TGTGCCAGCAACCGACAGGGTGGCGACGAGCAGTACTTC
CDR3 protein: CASNRQGGDEQYF
D gene: TRBD1
J gene: TRBJ2-7
clone size: NA
V gene: TRBV5-6

CDR3 DNA: TGTGCCACCAGCCGCCTAGCGGGAGGGCTACCCCGACGGTACGAGCAGTACTTC
CDR3 protein: CATSRLAGGLPRRYEQYF
D gene: TRBD2
J gene: TRBJ2-7
clone size: NA
V gene: TRBV2

CDR3 DNA: TGTGCCAGCAGCGTCAAGACAGGTGGGGGGACCCAGTACTTC
CDR3 protein: CASSVKTGGGTQYF
D gene: NA
J gene: TRBJ2-5
clone size: NA
V gene: TRBV9

CDR3 DNA: TGTGCCAGCAGCCTCGCAGGGCCCCCCGGGGCGGGGGAGCAGTTCTTC
CDR3 protein: CASSLAGPPGAGEQFF
D gene: NA
J gene: TRBJ2-1
clone size: NA
V gene: TRBV11-2

CDR3 DNA: TGCGCCAGCAGCCACCACCCACAGGGACAGAACACCGGGGAGCTGTTTTTT
CDR3 protein: CASSHHPQGQNTGELFF
D gene: NA
J gene: TRBJ2-2
clone size: NA
V gene: TRBV4-3

CDR3 DNA: TGTGCCAGCAGCGGTACGGGACTAGCGACATCCGGGGAGCTGTCTTTT
CDR3 protein: CASSGTGLATSGELSF
D gene: TRBD2
J gene: TRBJ2-2
clone size: NA
V gene: TRBV7-6

CDR3 DNA: TGTGCCAGCAGCTTCTCAGGGACTAGCGGGAGGAGGGAGCAGTACTTC
CDR3 protein: CASSFSGTSGRREQYF
D gene: TRBD2
J gene: TRBJ2-7
clone size: NA
V gene: TRBV13

CDR3 DNA: TGTGCCAGCAGCTTAGAATCCAGTCTCGGGTTCTACGAGCAGTACTTC
CDR3 protein: CASSLESSLGFYEQYF
D gene: NA
J gene: TRBJ2-7
clone size: NA
V gene: TRBV11-2

CDR3 DNA: TGTGCCAGCAGTGGGGCCGGTAATGAAAAACTGTTTTTT
CDR3 protein: CASSGAGNEKLFF
D gene: NA
J gene: TRBJ1-4
clone size: NA
V gene: TRBV27

CDR3 DNA: TGCGCCAGCAGTGAGTCCCAGTCTGAAGCTTTCTTT
CDR3 protein: CASSESQSEAFF
D gene: NA
J gene: TRBJ1-1
clone size: NA
V gene: TRBV10-2

CDR3 DNA: TGTGCCAGCAGCTTGACGCTAGTTCCAGATACGCAGTATTTT
CDR3 protein: CASSLTLVPDTQYF
D gene: NA
J gene: TRBJ2-3
clone size: NA
V gene: TRBV5-4

CDR3 DNA: TGTGCCAGCAGCTGGAACAGCCGAAATGAAAAACTGTTTTTT
CDR3 protein: CASSWNSRNEKLFF
D gene: NA
J gene: TRBJ1-4
clone size: NA
V gene: TRBV7-9

CDR3 DNA: TGCGCCAGCAGCAGACAGGGGGGCAATGAGCAGTTCTTC
CDR3 protein: CASSRQGGNEQFF
D gene: TRBD1
J gene: TRBJ2-1
clone size: NA
V gene: TRBV10-2

CDR3 DNA: TGTGCCAGCAGCGTAGCGAGATACAATGAGCAGTTCTTC
CDR3 protein: CASSVARYNEQFF
D gene: NA
J gene: TRBJ2-1
clone size: NA
V gene: TRBV9

CDR3 DNA: TGTGCCAGCTCTCCTGTGCAGGGCTTTCTTAATCAGCCCCAGCATTTT
CDR3 protein: CASSPVQGFLNQPQHF
D gene: NA
J gene: TRBJ1-5
clone size: NA
V gene: TRBV18

CDR3 DNA: TGTGCCAGCAGAGCAACGGGACAGATGAACACTGAAGCTTTCTTT
CDR3 protein: CASRATGQMNTEAFF
D gene: TRBD1
J gene: TRBJ1-1
clone size: NA
V gene: TRBV27

CDR3 DNA: TGTGCCAGCAGCCGGAAGCGGGAGGGAGATACGCAGTATTTT
CDR3 protein: CASSRKREGDTQYF
D gene: TRBD2
J gene: TRBJ2-3
clone size: NA
V gene: TRBV14

CDR3 DNA: TGCAGCGTTGAAACCAGGGGTTTGAACGAGCAGTACTTC
CDR3 protein: CSVETRGLNEQYF
D gene: NA
J gene: TRBJ2-7
clone size: NA
V gene: TRBV29-1

CDR3 DNA: TGTGCCAGCAGTGGGCAGGGTATAAACACCATATATTTT
CDR3 protein: CASSGQGINTIYF
D gene: NA
J gene: TRBJ1-3
clone size: NA
V gene: TRBV2

CDR3 DNA: TGTGCCAGCAGCAATCAGGGGACGAACCTCCACTTT
CDR3 protein: CASSNQGTNLHF
D gene: NA
J gene: TRBJ1-6
clone size: NA
V gene: TRBV7-2

CDR3 DNA: TGCAGCCTCTTACGACTAGAGAATGAGCAGTTCTTC
CDR3 protein: CSLLRLENEQFF
D gene: NA
J gene: TRBJ2-1
clone size: NA
V gene: TRBV29-1

CDR3 DNA: TGTGCCAGCAGCTTCACAGGGGGCGACTATGGCTACACCTTC
CDR3 protein: CASSFTGGDYGYTF
D gene: TRBD1
J gene: TRBJ1-2
clone size: NA
V gene: TRBV7-2

CDR3 DNA: TGCGCCAGCAGCCAAGACAGTGCCTCTCTGGGCGGAGAGACCCAGTACTTC
CDR3 protein: CASSQDSASLGGETQYF
D gene: NA
J gene: TRBJ2-5
clone size: NA
V gene: TRBV5-1

CDR3 DNA: TGTGCCAGCTCACCACGGGACACGAGCTCCTACGAGCAGTACTTC
CDR3 protein: CASSPRDTSSYEQYF
D gene: NA
J gene: TRBJ2-7
clone size: NA
V gene: TRBV18

CDR3 DNA: TGCGCCGGCAGCTTGGCTATCCCCAAAAACATTCAGTACTTC
CDR3 protein: CAGSLAIPKNIQYF
D gene: NA
J gene: TRBJ2-4
clone size: once
V gene: TRBV5-1

CDR3 DNA: TGTGCCAGCAGGAGAAGTAGCGGAGCCTACAATGAGCAGTTCTTC
CDR3 protein: CASRRSSGAYNEQFF
D gene: NA
J gene: TRBJ2-1
clone size: NA
V gene: TRBV6-5

CDR3 DNA: TGTGCCAGCAGCTTAGGCGCGAACACCGGGGAGCTGTTTTTT
CDR3 protein: CASSLGANTGELFF
D gene: NA
J gene: TRBJ2-2
clone size: NA
V gene: TRBV7-2

CDR3 DNA: TGTGCCAGCAGTGACCGTGAGGGCGGTGGAAACACCATATATTTT
CDR3 protein: CASSDREGGGNTIYF
D gene: NA
J gene: TRBJ1-3
clone size: once
V gene: TRBV2

CDR3 DNA: TGTGCCAGCAGTACAATGACAGGGGAGGCTGAAGCTTTCTTT
CDR3 protein: CASSTMTGEAEAFF
D gene: TRBD1
J gene: TRBJ1-1
clone size: NA
V gene: TRBV6-1

CDR3 DNA: TGCGCCAGCAGCCAACCCGGGACAGGAAATGGCTACACCTTC
CDR3 protein: CASSQPGTGNGYTF
D gene: TRBD1
J gene: TRBJ1-2
clone size: once
V gene: TRBV4-1

CDR3 DNA: TGCGCCAGCAGTGAGGGGGGCTGGGGCACAGATACGCAGTATTTT
CDR3 protein: CASSEGGWGTDTQYF
D gene: NA
J gene: TRBJ2-3
clone size: NA
V gene: TRBV10-2

CDR3 DNA: TGTGCCAGCAGACCTGCCTCAAGAGGTAGCAATGAGCAGTTCTTC
CDR3 protein: CASRPASRGSNEQFF
D gene: NA
J gene: TRBJ2-1
clone size: NA
V gene: TRBV28

CDR3 DNA: TGTGCCAGCAGCTTGGAACCGGTCGTGGGACAGATAACCGGGGAGCTGTTTTTT
CDR3 protein: CASSLEPVVGQITGELFF
D gene: TRBD1
J gene: TRBJ2-2
clone size: NA
V gene: TRBV5-6

CDR3 DNA: TGTGCCAGTGAGACCGGGACAGGCAATCAGCCCCAGCATTTT
CDR3 protein: CASETGTGNQPQHF
D gene: TRBD1
J gene: TRBJ1-5
clone size: NA
V gene: TRBV19

CDR3 DNA: TGTGCCAGCAGTTTATCGTTCTCAGATACGCAGTATTTT
CDR3 protein: CASSLSFSDTQYF
D gene: NA
J gene: TRBJ2-3
clone size: NA
V gene: TRBV27

CDR3 DNA: TGTGCCTGGAGCCCAAGCGGGGTCCGTGAAAAACTGTTTTTT
CDR3 protein: CAWSPSGVREKLFF
D gene: NA
J gene: TRBJ1-4
clone size: NA
V gene: TRBV30

CDR3 DNA: TGTGCTAGTGGTTTGGGACAGGGGGTCACCGGGGAGCTGTTTTTT
CDR3 protein: CASGLGQGVTGELFF
D gene: TRBD1
J gene: TRBJ2-2
clone size: NA
V gene: TRBV12-5

CDR3 DNA: TGTGCCAGCTCACCCTACAGGGATGATTCACCCCTCCACTTT
CDR3 protein: CASSPYRDDSPLHF
D gene: NA
J gene: TRBJ1-6
clone size: NA
V gene: TRBV18

CDR3 DNA: TGTGCCAGCAGCGTAGCTGTAACGGGAGGCGGGGAGCTGTTTTTT
CDR3 protein: CASSVAVTGGGELFF
D gene: TRBD2
J gene: TRBJ2-2
clone size: NA
V gene: TRBV9

CDR3 DNA: TGTGCCACCAGCGATTGGGGGGACAGCCGAGGGGATCAGCCCCAGCATTTT
CDR3 protein: CATSDWGDSRGDQPQHF
D gene: TRBD1
J gene: TRBJ1-5
clone size: NA
V gene: TRBV15

CDR3 DNA: TGTGCCTCGACGAGGACAGCTGGAAACACCATATATTTT
CDR3 protein: CASTRTAGNTIYF
D gene: NA
J gene: TRBJ1-3
clone size: NA
V gene: TRBV6-5

CDR3 DNA: TGTGCCAGTAGTATACAGGGACTAGCGGGACTTGAGCAGTTCTTC
CDR3 protein: CASSIQGLAGLEQFF
D gene: TRBD2
J gene: TRBJ2-1
clone size: NA
V gene: TRBV19

CDR3 DNA: TGTGCCAGCAGCCAAACAGGACTACCCCAGTTCTTC
CDR3 protein: CASSQTGLPQFF
D gene: NA
J gene: TRBJ2-1
clone size: NA
V gene: TRBV5-4

CDR3 DNA: TGCGCCAGCAGTGATCGGGGGGGGGCTGAAGCTTTCTTT
CDR3 protein: CASSDRGGAEAFF
D gene: NA
J gene: TRBJ1-1
clone size: NA
V gene: TRBV10-1

CDR3 DNA: TGTGCCAGCAGCTCGGGAACAGATACGCAGTATTTT
CDR3 protein: CASSSGTDTQYF
D gene: NA
J gene: TRBJ2-3
clone size: NA
V gene: TRBV5-6

CDR3 DNA: TGTGCCAGCAGCTTAGTCGGGAAAGCGGAGCTGTTTTTT
CDR3 protein: CASSLVGKAELFF
D gene: NA
J gene: TRBJ2-2
clone size: NA
V gene: TRBV11-3